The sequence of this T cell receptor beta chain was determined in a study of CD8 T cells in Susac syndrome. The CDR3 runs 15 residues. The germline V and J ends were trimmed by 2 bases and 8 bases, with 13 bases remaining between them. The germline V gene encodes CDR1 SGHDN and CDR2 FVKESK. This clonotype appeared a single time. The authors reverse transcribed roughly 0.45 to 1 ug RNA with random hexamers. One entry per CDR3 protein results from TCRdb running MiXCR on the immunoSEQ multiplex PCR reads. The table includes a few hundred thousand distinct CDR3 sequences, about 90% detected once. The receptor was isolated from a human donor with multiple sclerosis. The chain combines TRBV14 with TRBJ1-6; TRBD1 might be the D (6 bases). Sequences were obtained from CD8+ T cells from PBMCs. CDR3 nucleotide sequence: TGTGCCAGCAGCCAAACAGGGAGGGGACATTCACCCCTCCACTTT. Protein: CASSQTGRGHSPLHF. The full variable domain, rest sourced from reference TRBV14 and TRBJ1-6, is EAGVTQFPSHSVIEKGQTVTLRCDPISGHDNLYWYRRVMGKEIKFLLHFVKESKQDESGMPNNRFLAERTGGTYSTLKVQPAELEDSGVYFCASSQTGRGHSPLHFGNGTRLTVT.